These 26 T cell receptor beta chains share one sample of origin, sequenced in a study of cytomegalovirus exposure and HLA in healthy donors. Method: immunoSEQ multiplex PCR; TCRdb's copy keeps in-frame clones and lacks some. The repertoire holds 21,000 or so clones, with around 97% as singletons. The specimen was PBMCs. Receptors originate from a man aged 25 to 45 in good health and CMV-seropositive.

The rearrangement links TRBV10-1 to TRBJ1-5; D is unresolved. The germline V gene has CDR1 WNHNN and CDR2 SYGVQD (reference sequence). CDR3 length equals 15 residues. Trimming left V 8 bases short and J 1 base short, with 15 bases between. DNA of the CDR3: TGCGCCAGCTTTATACGGGGAGGGAGCAATCAGCCCCAGCATTTT. Translating it yields CASFIRGGSNQPQHF.

The chain recombines TRBV19 with TRBJ2-3; maybe TRBD2 (6 bases). Trimming left V 5 bases short and J 5 bases short, with 20 bases between. This CDR3 spans 16 amino acids. CDR1 is LNHDA, CDR2 SQIVND, per germline (reference sequence). The CDR3 sequence is CASSPNRDGSEDTQYF. The CDR3 DNA sequence: TGTGCCAGTAGTCCCAATCGGGACGGGAGTGAAGATACGCAGTATTTT.

The V and J genes are TRBV15 and TRBJ1-1; maybe TRBD1 (6 bases). The germline V gene has CDR1 LNHNV and CDR2 YYDKDF (reference sequence). The CDR3 contains 15 residues. Trimming took off 4 bases at V and 7 bases at J, with 19 bases between the two ends. The CDR3 DNA follows: TGTGCCACCAGCACCAAACAGGGAAGAGGCAATGAAGCTTTCTTT. This codes for CATSTKQGRGNEAFF.

The genes are TRBV9 and TRBJ2-1; 14 nucleotides match TRBD2. The CDR3 is 19 residues long. V shed 4 bases and J 0 bases; nucleotides not matched to a gene: 9. Germline values: CDR1 SGDLS, CDR2 YYNGEE. The CDR3 loop is CASSFTTSGRAPSYNEQFF. CDR3 in DNA: TGTGCCAGCAGCTTCACGACTAGCGGGAGGGCCCCCTCCTACAATGAGCAGTTCTTC.

This rearrangement joins TRBV15 to TRBJ1-1; TRBD1 is a possible D gene (5 bases). V was pared by 8 bases and J by 4 bases, with 14 bases between. In germline, CDR1 is LNHNV, CDR2 YYDKDF (reference sequence). The CDR3 has 13 amino acids. The CDR3 bases are TGTGCCACCCGCCATCGGGGGGGCACTGAAGCTTTCTTT. Residues: CATRHRGGTEAFF.

The V call is TRBV5-4, the J call TRBJ2-7, with 11 bases fitting TRBD2. CDR3 length: 16 residues. The junction had 10 bases not matched to a gene; V was cut back by 4 bases and J by 4 bases. Germline V gene sequence: CDR1 SGHNT, CDR2 YYREEE (reference sequence). The CDR3 region has the DNA TGTGCCAGCAGCCTTAGACTAGCGGGGATTTCATACGAGCAGTACTTC. Translation: CASSLRLAGISYEQYF.

The chain combines TRBV9 with TRBJ1-2; TRBD1 matches at 7 bases. The CDR3 sequence is 13 residues long. Germline V gene lookup returns CDR1 SGDLS and CDR2 YYNGEE. V shed 0 bases, J shed 4 bases, and the junction held 0 bases outside the gene matches. The CDR3 here is CASSVDRGYGYTF. CDR3 nucleotides: TGTGCCAGCAGCGTAGACAGGGGCTATGGCTACACCTTC.

The chain's CDR3 is CASAGAGGSNQPQHF. In nucleotides, the CDR3 is TGTGCCAGCGCAGGGGCAGGGGGAAGCAATCAGCCCCAGCATTTT. The chain carries TRBV7-8 and TRBJ1-5, with 7 bases matching TRBD1. Germline V gene lookup returns CDR1 SGHVS and CDR2 FQNEAQ. This CDR3 comprises 15 residues. V shed 8 bases, J shed 1 base, and the junction held 8 bases outside the gene matches.

The chain couples TRBV9 to TRBJ2-3; 11 bases map to TRBD2. This CDR3 contains 18 residues. The J segment lost 0 bases and the V segment lost 9 bases, leaving 15 bases of the junction unmatched. Germline CDR1 is SGDLS and CDR2 is YYNGEE. The CDR3 bases are TGTGCCACGTCCCCGGGACTAGCGGAATGGGCTAGCACAGATACGCAGTATTTT. Amino acid sequence: CATSPGLAEWASTDTQYF.

This clone was counted between two and nine times. The rearrangement joins TRBV9 to TRBJ1-2; D is undetermined. This CDR3 has 15 amino acids. Germline CDR1 and CDR2: SGDLS and YYNGEE. Trimming stripped 0 bases from V and 1 base from J, with 10 bases between. This CDR3 is CASSVVPGLNYGYTF. Here the CDR3 DNA reads TGTGCCAGCAGCGTAGTCCCAGGCCTTAACTATGGCTACACCTTC.

The V call is TRBV10-3, the J call TRBJ2-7; no clear D gene. Germline CDR1 ENHRY, CDR2 SYGVKD. The CDR3 runs to 14 residues. V was trimmed by 3 bases and J by 3 bases, leaving 12 bases between them. In nucleotides, the CDR3 is TGTGCCATCAGTGATAAAGGTTCAGGCTACGAGCAGTACTTC. It translates to CAISDKGSGYEQYF.

V is TRBV25-1 and J is TRBJ2-2; D is perhaps TRBD2 (5 bases). The germline V and J ends were trimmed by 7 bases and 0 bases, with 12 bases remaining between them. In germline, CDR1 is MGHDK, CDR2 SYGVNS. The CDR3 totals 15 residues. Here the CDR3 DNA reads TGTGCCAGCATGATCGGAGGCCCGAACACCGGGGAGCTGTTTTTT. Residues: CASMIGGPNTGELFF. The whole variable domain, remainder taken from reference TRBV25-1 and TRBJ2-2, is EADIYQTPRYLVIGTGKKITLECSQTMGHDKMYWYQQDPGMELHLIHYSYGVNSTEKGDLSSESTVSRIRTEHFPLTLESARPSHTSQYLCASMIGGPNTGELFFGEGSRLTVL.

The rearrangement links TRBV6-1 to TRBJ2-5; tentative D call: TRBD2 (7 bases). V dropped 4 bases and J dropped 5 bases, with 14 bases sitting between them. Germline CDR1 and CDR2: MNHNS and SASEGT. The CDR3 contains 14 residues. The CDR3 DNA reads TGTGCCAGCAGTGTTCGGGGGGCCGGGGAGACCCAGTACTTC. It specifies CASSVRGAGETQYF.

The rearrangement joins TRBV11-1 to TRBJ2-7; possible D gene TRBD2, 5 bases. Per the germline V gene, CDR1 is SGHAT and CDR2 is FQDESV (reference sequence). This CDR3 spans 13 amino acids. V gave up 5 bases and J gave up 2 bases, with 10 bases separating them. The CDR3 is CASSRTGTYEQYF. CDR3 DNA sequence: TGTGCCAGCAGCCGAACGGGAACCTACGAGCAGTACTTC. The whole variable domain, filled in from reference TRBV11-1 and TRBJ2-7, reads EAEVAQSPRYKITEKSQAVAFWCDPISGHATLYWYRQILGQGPELLVQFQDESVVDDSQLPKDRFSAERLKGVDSTLKIQPAELGDSAMYLCASSRTGTYEQYFGPGTRLTVT.

This chain uses TRBV21-1 with TRBJ2-7; the table's TRBD2 call for D was not verified on the DNA. TRBV21-1 is described as a pseudogene. This CDR3 has 18 residues. The DNA for the CDR3 is TGTGCCAGCAGCAAACGAGTCCCACTGATACTAGCACCCGGGGAGCAGTACTTC. Translation: CASSKRVPLILAPGEQYF.

The CDR3 DNA follows: TGTGCCAGCAGTGACCCCAGGGGAGTTTTCAATGAGCAGTTCTTC. This codes for CASSDPRGVFNEQFF. The genes are TRBV25-1 and TRBJ2-1; possible D gene TRBD1, 6 bases. Trimming shortened V by 3 bases and J by 6 bases, and 15 bases separated the two germline ends. CDR3 length equals 15 residues. CDR1 and CDR2 (germline): MGHDK, SYGVNS.

The chain carries TRBV18 and TRBJ2-7; TRBD2 agrees at 12 bases. V gave up 5 bases and J gave up 6 bases; unmatched junction bases: 5. The CDR3 has 14 residues. In germline, CDR1 is KGHSH, CDR2 LQKENI. The DNA of the CDR3 is TGTGCCAGCTCAACTGGACTAGCGGGACGCGAGCAGTACTTC. Translation gives CASSTGLAGREQYF. The full variable domain, completed using reference TRBV18 and TRBJ2-7, is NAGVMQNPRHLVRRRGQEARLRCSPMKGHSHVYWYRQLPEEGLKFMVYLQKENIIDESGMPKERFSAEFPKEGPSILRIQQVVRGDSAAYFCASSTGLAGREQYFGPGTRLTVT.

J is TRBJ2-7 and V is TRBV28; D is perhaps TRBD2 (5 bases). Germline V gene data show CDR1 as MDHEN and CDR2 as SYDVKM. V was shortened by 7 bases and J by 2 bases, with 9 bases between the two germline ends. The CDR3 length is 12 residues. CDR3 bases: TGTGCCAGCATTCGGGGTACCTACGAGCAGTACTTC. It is translated as CASIRGTYEQYF.

The gene calls are TRBV12-5 and TRBJ2-7, with 8 bases lining up with TRBD1. V lost 0 bases and J lost 3; bases outside the gene matches: 7. In germline, CDR1 is LGHNT, CDR2 FRNRAP. The CDR3 consists of 16 residues. The CDR3 loop reads CASGLVTGTGLYEQYF. CDR3 coding DNA: TGTGCTAGTGGTTTGGTAACCGGGACAGGACTCTACGAGCAGTACTTC.

This chain links TRBV4-2 with TRBJ2-7, with 10 bases fitting TRBD1. Germline CDR1 reads LGHNA; CDR2 reads YNFKEQ. The CDR3 loop spans 15 amino acids. The V and J ends lost 0 bases and 6 bases, in that order; junction bases with no gene match: 5. CDR3 loop: CASSQEDRGLIEQYF. The CDR3 DNA reads as TGTGCCAGCAGCCAAGAGGACAGGGGGTTGATCGAGCAGTACTTC.

The chain links TRBV4-3 to TRBJ1-2, with 9 bases fitting TRBD1. Trimming at V came to 3 bases and at J to 3 bases, leaving 11 bases not matched to a gene. The length of the CDR3 is 17 residues. The V gene's germline CDR1 is LGHNA and CDR2 YSLEER. CDR3 coding DNA: TGCGCCAGCAGCCAGAAAACAGGGGGCGGTTTGGACTATGGCTACACCTTC. It yields the protein CASSQKTGGGLDYGYTF.

The J gene is TRBJ2-7, the V gene TRBV30; 11 bases map to TRBD1. Germline V CDR1 and CDR2: GTSNPN, SVGIG (reference sequence). The J segment lost 1 base and the V segment lost 3 bases, leaving 2 bases of the junction unmatched. The CDR3 covers 14 residues. CDR3 loop: CAWRRDRGSYEQYF. The CDR3 nucleotides are TGTGCCTGGAGGAGGGACAGGGGGTCCTACGAGCAGTACTTC.

The CDR3 nucleotides read TGTGCCAGCAGACAGACTAGCGTCAATGAGCAGTTCTTC. Its protein is CASRQTSVNEQFF. The rearrangement links TRBV2 to TRBJ2-1; 8 bases map to TRBD2. Trimming took 6 bases from V and 6 from J; bases not matched to a gene: 4. CDR1 is SNHLY, CDR2 FYNNEI, per germline. The CDR3 is made up of 13 amino acids.

The rearrangement uses TRBV5-6 and TRBJ2-7; 8 nucleotides agree with TRBD1. The CDR3 length is 16 residues. V lost 8 bases to trimming and J lost 4 bases; unmatched junction nucleotides: 17. In germline, CDR1 is SGHDT, CDR2 YYEEEE. CDR3 region: CASSPLPGDRIYEQYF. The CDR3 coding sequence is TGTGCCAGTTCTCCACTTCCGGGGGACAGGATATACGAGCAGTACTTC.

The chain recombines TRBV5-1 with TRBJ2-1; the match to TRBD2 covers 7 bases. Losses at the gene ends were 2 bases for V and 4 bases for J; bases not matched to a gene: 6. The germline V gene has CDR1 SGHRS and CDR2 YFSETQ. The CDR3 extends over 15 amino acids. CDR3 bases: TGCGCCAGCAGCTTTCGGGTGGGAGGGTACAATGAGCAGTTCTTC. Amino acids: CASSFRVGGYNEQFF.

The chain couples TRBV30 to TRBJ1-3; TRBD1 aligns across 8 bases. J lost 7 bases, V lost 4 bases, and 6 bases had no gene match. The germline V gene has CDR1 GTSNPN and CDR2 SVGIG (reference sequence). This CDR3 comprises 13 residues. Written as DNA, the CDR3 is TGTGCCTGGATAACGGACAGGGCGAACACCATATATTTT. It translates to CAWITDRANTIYF.